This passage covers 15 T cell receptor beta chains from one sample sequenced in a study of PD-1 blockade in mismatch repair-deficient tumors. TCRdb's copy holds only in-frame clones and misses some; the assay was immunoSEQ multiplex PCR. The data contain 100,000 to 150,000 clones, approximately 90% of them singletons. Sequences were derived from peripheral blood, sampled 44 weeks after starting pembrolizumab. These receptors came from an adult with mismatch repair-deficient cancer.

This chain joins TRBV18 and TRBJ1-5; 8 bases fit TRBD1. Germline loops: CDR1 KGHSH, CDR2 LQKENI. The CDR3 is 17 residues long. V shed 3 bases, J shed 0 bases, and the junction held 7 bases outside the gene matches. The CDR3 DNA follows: TGTGCCAGCTCACCTTTTGGGGACAGGTATAGCAATCAGCCCCAGCATTTT. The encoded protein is CASSPFGDRYSNQPQHF.

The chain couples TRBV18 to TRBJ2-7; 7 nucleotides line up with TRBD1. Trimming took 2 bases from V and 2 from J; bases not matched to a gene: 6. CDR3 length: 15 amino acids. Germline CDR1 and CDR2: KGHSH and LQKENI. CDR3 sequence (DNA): TGTGCCAGCTCACCAAGGGTAACAGGGGCCTACGAGCAGTACTTC. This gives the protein CASSPRVTGAYEQYF.

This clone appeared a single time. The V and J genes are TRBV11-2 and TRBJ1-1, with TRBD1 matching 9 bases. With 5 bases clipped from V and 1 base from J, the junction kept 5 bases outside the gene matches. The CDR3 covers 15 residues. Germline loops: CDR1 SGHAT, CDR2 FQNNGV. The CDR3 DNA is TGTGCCAGCAGCCCAAACAGGGGGCAGAACACTGAAGCTTTCTTT. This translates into CASSPNRGQNTEAFF.

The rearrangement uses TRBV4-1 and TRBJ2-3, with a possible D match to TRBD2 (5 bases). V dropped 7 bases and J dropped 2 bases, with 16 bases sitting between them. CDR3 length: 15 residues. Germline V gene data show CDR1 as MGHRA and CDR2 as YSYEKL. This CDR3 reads CASTPVERTTDTQYF. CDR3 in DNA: TGCGCCAGCACCCCCGTCGAGCGGACCACAGATACGCAGTATTTT.

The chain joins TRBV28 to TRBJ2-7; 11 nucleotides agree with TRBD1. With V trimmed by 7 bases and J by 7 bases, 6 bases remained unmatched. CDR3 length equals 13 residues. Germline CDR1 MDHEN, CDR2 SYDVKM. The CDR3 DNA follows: TGTGCCAGCACCGGACAGGGGGCGGGTGAGCAGTACTTC. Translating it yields CASTGQGAGEQYF.

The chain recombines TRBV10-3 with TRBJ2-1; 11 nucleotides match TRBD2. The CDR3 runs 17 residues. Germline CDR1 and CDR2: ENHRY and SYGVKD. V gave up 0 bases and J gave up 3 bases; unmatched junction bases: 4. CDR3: CAISESEGLAVYNEQFF. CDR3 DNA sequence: TGTGCCATCAGTGAGTCCGAGGGACTAGCGGTCTACAATGAGCAGTTCTTC.

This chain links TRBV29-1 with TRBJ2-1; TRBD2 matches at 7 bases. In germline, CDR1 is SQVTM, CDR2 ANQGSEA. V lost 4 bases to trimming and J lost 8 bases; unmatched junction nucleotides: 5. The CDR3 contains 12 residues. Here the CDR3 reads CSVGRAGDEQFF. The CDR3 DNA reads TGCAGCGTTGGCAGGGCGGGGGATGAGCAGTTCTTC.

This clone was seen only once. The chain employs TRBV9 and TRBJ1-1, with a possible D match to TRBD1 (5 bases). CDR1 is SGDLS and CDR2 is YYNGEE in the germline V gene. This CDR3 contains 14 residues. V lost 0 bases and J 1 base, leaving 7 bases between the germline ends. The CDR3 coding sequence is TGTGCCAGCAGCGTAGAAGGGGAGAACACTGAAGCTTTCTTT. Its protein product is CASSVEGENTEAFF.

The CDR3, as DNA: TGTGCCAGCAGCTCCCAAGGGGCCAGTGCAACTAATGAAAAACTGTTTTTT. As protein: CASSSQGASATNEKLFF. The J gene is TRBJ1-4, the V gene TRBV4-2; tentatively, D is TRBD1 (5 bases). The CDR3 extends over 17 amino acids. Per the germline V gene, CDR1 is LGHNA and CDR2 is YNFKEQ. Trimming left V 5 bases short and J 0 bases short, with 16 bases between.

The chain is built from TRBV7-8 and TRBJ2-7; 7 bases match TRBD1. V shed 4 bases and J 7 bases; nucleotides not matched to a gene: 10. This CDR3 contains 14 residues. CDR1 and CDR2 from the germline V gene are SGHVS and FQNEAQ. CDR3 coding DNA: TGTGCCAGCAGCTCCCTAGACAGGGTGGGAGAGCAGTACTTC. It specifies CASSSLDRVGEQYF.

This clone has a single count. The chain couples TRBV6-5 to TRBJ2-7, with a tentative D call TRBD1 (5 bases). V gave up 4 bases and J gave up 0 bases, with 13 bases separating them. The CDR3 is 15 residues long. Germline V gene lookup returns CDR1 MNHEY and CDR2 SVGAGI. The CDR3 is CASSLLGAYSYEQYF. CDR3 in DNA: TGTGCCAGCAGTTTGCTAGGGGCCTACTCCTACGAGCAGTACTTC.

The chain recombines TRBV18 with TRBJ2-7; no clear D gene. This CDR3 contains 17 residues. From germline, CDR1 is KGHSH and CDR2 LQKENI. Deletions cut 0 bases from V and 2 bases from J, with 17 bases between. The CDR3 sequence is CASSPPTQSQTAYEQYF. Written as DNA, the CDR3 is TGTGCCAGCTCACCACCGACGCAAAGTCAGACTGCCTACGAGCAGTACTTC.

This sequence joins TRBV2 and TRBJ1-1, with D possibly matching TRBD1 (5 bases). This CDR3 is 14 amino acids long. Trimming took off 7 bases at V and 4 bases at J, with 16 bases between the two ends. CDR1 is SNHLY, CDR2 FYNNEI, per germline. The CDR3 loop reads CASTLGGTGTEAFF. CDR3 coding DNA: TGTGCCAGCACCCTGGGGGGGACCGGCACTGAAGCTTTCTTT.

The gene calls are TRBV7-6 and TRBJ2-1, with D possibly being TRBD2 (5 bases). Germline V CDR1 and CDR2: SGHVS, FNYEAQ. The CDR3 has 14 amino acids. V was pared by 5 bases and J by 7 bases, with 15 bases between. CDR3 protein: CASSRRPARNEQFF. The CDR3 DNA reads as TGTGCCAGCAGCCGGAGGCCTGCCCGGAATGAGCAGTTCTTC.

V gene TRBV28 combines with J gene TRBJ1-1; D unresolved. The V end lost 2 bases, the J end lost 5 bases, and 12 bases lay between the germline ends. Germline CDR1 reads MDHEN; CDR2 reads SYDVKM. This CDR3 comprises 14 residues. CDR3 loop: CASSLAGRGTEAFF. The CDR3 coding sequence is TGTGCCAGCAGTTTAGCAGGAAGAGGGACTGAAGCTTTCTTT.